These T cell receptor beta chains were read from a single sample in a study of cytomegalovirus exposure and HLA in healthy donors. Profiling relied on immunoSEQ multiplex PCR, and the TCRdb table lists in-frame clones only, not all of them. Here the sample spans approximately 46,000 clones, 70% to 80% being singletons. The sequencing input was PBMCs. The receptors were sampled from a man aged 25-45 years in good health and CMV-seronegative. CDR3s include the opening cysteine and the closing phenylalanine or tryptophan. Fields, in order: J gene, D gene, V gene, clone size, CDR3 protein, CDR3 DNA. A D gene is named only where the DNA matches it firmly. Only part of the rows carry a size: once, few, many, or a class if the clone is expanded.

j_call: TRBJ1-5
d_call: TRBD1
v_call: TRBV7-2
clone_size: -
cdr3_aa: CASSLEGQGWGQPQHF
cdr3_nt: TGTGCCAGCAGCTTAGAGGGACAGGGGTGGGGTCAGCCCCAGCATTTT

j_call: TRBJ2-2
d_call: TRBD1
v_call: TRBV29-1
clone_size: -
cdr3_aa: CSAGTGVGGELFF
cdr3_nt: TGCAGCGCTGGGACAGGGGTTGGCGGGGAGCTGTTTTTT

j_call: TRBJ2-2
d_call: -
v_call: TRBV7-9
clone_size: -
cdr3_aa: CASSPQQGGGELFF
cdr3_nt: TGTGCCAGCAGCCCCCAACAGGGTGGCGGGGAGCTGTTTTTT

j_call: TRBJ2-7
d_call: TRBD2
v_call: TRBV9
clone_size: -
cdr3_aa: CASSEGLAGPGSTFYEQYF
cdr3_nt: TGTGCCAGCAGCGAGGGACTAGCGGGACCAGGGTCCACCTTCTACGAGCAGTACTTC

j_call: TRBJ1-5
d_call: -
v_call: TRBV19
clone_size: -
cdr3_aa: CASSPGHNSNQPQHF
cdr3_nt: TGTGCCAGTAGTCCCGGACACAATAGCAATCAGCCCCAGCATTTT

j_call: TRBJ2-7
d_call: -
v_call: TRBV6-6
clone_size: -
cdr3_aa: CASSTLGGRYYEQYF
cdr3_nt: TGTGCCAGCAGTACTCTCGGGGGGCGGTACTACGAGCAGTACTTC

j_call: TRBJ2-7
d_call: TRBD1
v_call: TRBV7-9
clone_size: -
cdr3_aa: CASSGTGKYEQYF
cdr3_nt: TGTGCCAGCAGCGGGACAGGAAAATACGAGCAGTACTTC

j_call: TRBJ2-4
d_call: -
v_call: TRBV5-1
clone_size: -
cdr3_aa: CASSSEGFGKNIQYF
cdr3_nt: TGCGCCAGCAGCTCTGAGGGCTTCGGTAAAAACATTCAGTACTTC

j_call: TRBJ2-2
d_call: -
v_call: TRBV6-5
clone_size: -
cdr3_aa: CASSFTGRELFF
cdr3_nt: TGTGCAAGCAGTTTCACAGGAAGGGAGCTGTTTTTT

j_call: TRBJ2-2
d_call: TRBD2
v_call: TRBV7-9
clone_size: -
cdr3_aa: CASSTPRAAGGTGELFF
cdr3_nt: TGTGCCAGCAGCACCCCGAGAGCGGCCGGGGGGACCGGGGAGCTGTTTTTT

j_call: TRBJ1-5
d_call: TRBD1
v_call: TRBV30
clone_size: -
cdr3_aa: CAWREQGANQPQHF
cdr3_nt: TGTGCCTGGAGGGAACAGGGGGCGAATCAGCCCCAGCATTTT

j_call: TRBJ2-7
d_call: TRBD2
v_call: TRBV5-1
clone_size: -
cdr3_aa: CASSLTTSGSYEQYF
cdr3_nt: TGCGCCAGCAGCTTGACTACTAGCGGGAGCTACGAGCAGTACTTC

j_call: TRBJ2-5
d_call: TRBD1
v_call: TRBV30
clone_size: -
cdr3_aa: CAWSRDRATETQYF
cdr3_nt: TGTGCCTGGAGCCGGGACAGGGCTACGGAGACCCAGTACTTC

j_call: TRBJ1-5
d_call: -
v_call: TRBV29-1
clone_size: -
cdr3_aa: CSVVAGRNQPQHF
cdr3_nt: TGCAGCGTTGTGGCAGGGCGCAATCAGCCCCAGCATTTT

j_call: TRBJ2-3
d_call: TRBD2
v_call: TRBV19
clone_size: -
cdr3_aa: CASSILPTSLAGSKGTDTQYF
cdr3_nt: TGTGCCAGTAGTATCCTCCCTACTAGCTTAGCGGGATCAAAAGGGACAGATACGCAGTATTTT

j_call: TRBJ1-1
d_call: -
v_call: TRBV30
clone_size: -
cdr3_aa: CAWNAETGNTEAFF
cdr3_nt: TGTGCCTGGAACGCCGAGACAGGGAACACTGAAGCTTTCTTT

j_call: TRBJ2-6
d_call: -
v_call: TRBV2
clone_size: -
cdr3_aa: CASTGSGANVLTF
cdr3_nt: TGTGCCAGCACCGGCTCTGGGGCCAACGTCCTGACTTTC

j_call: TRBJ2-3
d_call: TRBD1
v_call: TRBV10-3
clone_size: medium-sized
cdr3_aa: CAISKGTGTVTDTQYF
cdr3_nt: TGTGCCATCAGCAAAGGGACAGGGACTGTGACAGATACGCAGTATTTT

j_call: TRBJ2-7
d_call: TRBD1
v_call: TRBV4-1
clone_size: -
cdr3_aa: CASSPRDRGQSYEQYF
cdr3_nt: TGCGCCAGCAGCCCGCGGGACAGGGGGCAGTCCTACGAGCAGTACTTC

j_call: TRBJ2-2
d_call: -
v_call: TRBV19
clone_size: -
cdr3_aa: CASRGRYPGELFF
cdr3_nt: TGTGCCAGTAGGGGGAGATACCCCGGGGAGCTGTTTTTT